The 27 T cell receptor beta chains in this list originate from one sample, sequenced in a study of T cell responses to AZD1222 COVID-19 vaccine. Produced via immunoSEQ multiplex PCR; TCRdb's table is partial and in-frame only. The sample has some 200,000 clones, about nine tenths seen once. The source was peripheral blood, collected on day 0 of AZD1222 vaccination. All receptors come from an adult in good health.

This sequence joins TRBV12-3 or TRBV12-4 and TRBJ1-5; 7 bases line up with TRBD1. The V gene end was trimmed by 5 bases and the J gene end by 4 bases; junction bases not matched to a gene: 2. CDR3 length: 13 residues. The CDR3 DNA follows: TGTGCCAGCAGTCAACAGGGGAATCAGCCCCAGCATTTT. This encodes CASSQQGNQPQHF.

This clone was detected only once. The chain couples TRBV5-6 to TRBJ2-7; TRBD2 might be the D (5 bases). This CDR3 region has 13 residues. The V and J ends lost 1 base and 6 bases respectively, with 11 bases between them. Per germline, CDR1 SGHDT and CDR2 YYEEEE. The CDR3 DNA reads as TGTGCCAGCAGCTTGTTAGAGGGCAGCGAGCAGTACTTC. Protein sequence: CASSLLEGSEQYF.

The chain is built from TRBV5-6 and TRBJ2-3; TRBD2 aligns across 8 bases. Looked up from germline, CDR1 is SGHDT and CDR2 is YYEEEE. V was clipped by 4 bases and J by 2 bases; unmatched bases: 12. The CDR3 runs 17 residues. The CDR3 sequence: CASSPPGRGALTDTQYF. CDR3 in DNA: TGTGCCAGCAGCCCACCGGGGCGGGGGGCTCTCACAGATACGCAGTATTTT.

The chain carries TRBV14 and TRBJ2-1, with 12 bases identical to TRBD2. V lost 4 bases, J lost 8 bases, and 6 bases stayed unmatched. The CDR3 has 15 amino acids. The germline V gene has CDR1 SGHDN and CDR2 FVKESK. Here the CDR3 DNA reads TGTGCCAGCAGCCCACTAGCGGGAGGAAGACATGAGCAGTTCTTC. It encodes CASSPLAGGRHEQFF.

The chain carries TRBV6-6 and TRBJ1-4; TRBD1 is a possible D gene (5 bases). Looked up from germline, CDR1 is MNHNY and CDR2 is SVGAGI (reference sequence). CDR3 length: 15 residues. Between the trimmed V and J ends, which lost 6 bases and 0 bases, there was a span of 11 bases. Here the CDR3 reads CASRYQGATNEKLFF. The CDR3, as DNA: TGTGCCAGCAGGTATCAGGGTGCAACTAATGAAAAACTGTTTTTT.

This sequence joins TRBV7-2 and TRBJ2-1; 7 nucleotides line up with TRBD2. The CDR3 sequence is 16 residues long. The ends lost 1 base at V and 3 bases at J; junction bases unmatched: 6. Germline V gene lookup returns CDR1 SGHTA and CDR2 FQGNSA. CDR3 sequence reads: CASSLVRLAVYNEQFF. CDR3 nucleotides: TGTGCCAGCAGCTTAGTCCGCCTAGCGGTCTACAATGAGCAGTTCTTC.

V usage is TRBV5-4 and J usage is TRBJ1-2; TRBD1 aligns across 7 bases. The CDR3 contains 15 residues. J lost 8 bases, V lost 1 base, and 11 bases had no gene match. From germline, CDR1 is SGHNT and CDR2 YYREEE (reference sequence). DNA for the CDR3: TGTGCCAGCAGCTTGCGGACAGGTCGATATGAAGGCTACACCTTC. Translating it yields CASSLRTGRYEGYTF.

The chain has TRBV14 and TRBJ2-7; 12 nucleotides agree with TRBD2. With V trimmed by 0 bases and J by 4 bases, 16 bases remained unmatched. The CDR3 runs 20 residues. Germline CDR1 and CDR2: SGHDN and FVKESK. The CDR3 spells CASSQDRSGTSGSSRYEQYF. The CDR3 region has the DNA TGTGCCAGCAGCCAAGACCGTTCCGGGACTAGCGGGTCCTCCCGATACGAGCAGTACTTC.

V usage is TRBV7-9 and J usage is TRBJ1-2; D uncertain. The ends were cut back, 1 base at V and 4 bases at J, with 4 bases in the middle. The CDR3 is 12 amino acids. Germline CDR1 SEHNR, CDR2 FQNEAQ (reference sequence). CDR3 bases: TGTGCCAGCAGCTTAGAGACCTATGGCTACACCTTC. Encoded protein: CASSLETYGYTF. Full variable domain (missing parts from reference TRBV7-9 and TRBJ1-2): DTGVSQNPRHKITKRGQNVTFRCDPISEHNRLYWYRQTLGQGPEFLTYFQNEAQLEKSRLLSDRFSAERPKGSFSTLEIQRTEQGDSAMYLCASSLETYGYTFGSGTRLTVV.

The rearrangement links TRBV27 to TRBJ1-5, with a weak D call TRBD1 (6 bases). Germline CDR1 is MNHEY and CDR2 is SMNVEV (reference sequence). The CDR3 extends over 13 amino acids. V was clipped by 4 bases and J by 6 bases, with 10 bases between them. The CDR3 sequence is CASSWGAGQPQHF. CDR3 DNA: TGTGCCAGCAGTTGGGGGGCTGGTCAGCCCCAGCATTTT.

The chain combines TRBV3-1 (or the pseudogene TRBV3-2) with TRBJ1-2; 9 bases align to TRBD1. CDR1 and CDR2 from the germline V gene are LGHDT and YNNKEL (reference sequence). The CDR3 length is 15 residues. V gave up 4 bases and J gave up 9 bases; unmatched junction bases: 12. The chain's CDR3 is CASSLAGQGAGSYTF. The CDR3 nucleotides are TGTGCCAGCAGCCTAGCGGGACAGGGAGCGGGTAGCTACACCTTC.

J is TRBJ2-7 and V is TRBV28; D might be TRBD2 (5 bases). The CDR3 is 16 residues long. Germline CDR1 and CDR2: MDHEN and SYDVKM. Trimming stripped 0 bases from V and 0 bases from J, with 12 bases between. CDR3 loop: CASSLWSLADSYEQYF. The CDR3 bases are TGTGCCAGCAGTTTATGGTCGCTAGCTGACTCCTACGAGCAGTACTTC.

This chain links TRBV19 with TRBJ1-5; TRBD1 aligns across 7 bases. Germline lookup yields CDR1 LNHDA and CDR2 SQIVND (reference sequence). The CDR3 is 16 residues long. The V gene end was trimmed by 9 bases and the J gene end by 2 bases; junction bases not matched to a gene: 13. CDR3 residues: CASRSGRTGRNQPQHF. As DNA, the CDR3 is TGTGCCAGCAGATCGGGGCGGACAGGTCGCAATCAGCCCCAGCATTTT.

The CDR3 loop is CASSPGLAEGDTQYF. DNA for the CDR3: TGCGCCAGCAGCCCGGGACTAGCGGAGGGCGATACGCAGTATTTT. V usage is TRBV5-1 and J usage is TRBJ2-3, with 11 bases matching TRBD2. The CDR3 is 15 amino acids. After removal of 4 bases from V and 6 bases from J, the junction contained 7 bases not matched to a gene. The germline V gene has CDR1 SGHRS and CDR2 YFSETQ.

This chain connects TRBV7-2 to TRBJ1-2; D gene unclear. V lost 2 bases to trimming and J lost 6 bases, with 16 bases between them. The CDR3 is 15 residues long. CDR1 and CDR2 (germline): SGHTA, FQGNSA. CDR3 in amino acids: CASSLMAPLADGYTF. CDR3 in DNA: TGTGCCAGCAGCTTAATGGCCCCATTAGCGGATGGCTACACCTTC.

V is TRBV20-1 and J is TRBJ2-3; D is unresolved. Germline lookup yields CDR1 DFQATT and CDR2 SNEGSKA (reference sequence). The V end was cut by 3 bases, the J end by 6 bases, with 16 bases between. The CDR3 loop spans 14 amino acids. The CDR3 DNA reads as TGCAGTGCTAGTAAGCCGATGAAATTGGATACGCAGTATTTT. Protein: CSASKPMKLDTQYF.

The V and J genes are TRBV27 and TRBJ2-7, with TRBD1 as a possible D gene (6 bases). The germline CDR1 and CDR2 sequences are MNHEY and SMNVEV (reference sequence). CDR3 length: 15 amino acids. Trimming removed 2 bases at V and 6 bases at J, with 17 bases between. This CDR3 is CASSLRQEPPLEQYF. The CDR3 coding sequence is TGTGCCAGCAGTTTACGACAGGAGCCTCCTCTCGAGCAGTACTTC.

This chain links TRBV7-9 with TRBJ2-7; possibly TRBD1 for D (6 bases). The CDR3 covers 15 residues. The V end was cut by 1 base, the J end by 4 bases, with 14 bases between. The germline V gene has CDR1 SEHNR and CDR2 FQNEAQ (reference sequence). The CDR3 reads CASSLDRGIVYEQYF. The DNA of the CDR3 is TGTGCCAGCAGCTTAGATAGGGGGATTGTGTACGAGCAGTACTTC.

This sequence joins TRBV27 and TRBJ2-2, with a tentative D call TRBD1 (7 bases). V shed 3 bases and J shed 6 bases, with 14 bases lying between them. Germline values: CDR1 MNHEY, CDR2 SMNVEV (reference sequence). The CDR3 length is 15 residues. For the CDR3, the DNA is TGTGCCAGCAGTTTTACAGGGGAGGAATCCGGGGAGCTGTTTTTT. Its protein product is CASSFTGEESGELFF.

This sequence joins TRBV12-3 or TRBV12-4 and TRBJ2-7, with no clear D. The V end was cut by 4 bases, the J end by 4 bases, with 5 bases between. The length of the CDR3 is 11 residues. This CDR3 is CASSSLYEQYF. DNA for the CDR3: TGTGCCAGCAGTTCCCTTTACGAGCAGTACTTC.

This clone appeared a few times. The rearrangement links TRBV19 to TRBJ2-1, with TRBD2 identical over 11 bases. The J segment lost 10 bases and the V segment lost 2 bases, leaving 7 bases of the junction unmatched. The CDR3 is made up of 15 amino acids. Germline values: CDR1 LNHDA, CDR2 SQIVND (reference sequence). For the CDR3, the DNA is TGTGCCAGTAGTATACGACTAGCGGGGCCCATGGAGCAGTTCTTC. Translation gives CASSIRLAGPMEQFF.

This chain joins TRBV7-2 and TRBJ2-3; unclear D gene. CDR1 is SGHTA, CDR2 FQGNSA, per germline. The CDR3 runs to 14 residues. Trimming took off 0 bases at V and 0 bases at J, with 4 bases between the two ends. Here the CDR3 reads CASSLARSTDTQYF. CDR3 nucleotides: TGTGCCAGCAGCTTAGCGCGCAGCACAGATACGCAGTATTTT.

The CDR3 loop reads CASSLAGTWGPQETQYF. In DNA form, the CDR3 reads TGTGCCAGCAGCTTGGCTGGGACCTGGGGCCCCCAAGAGACCCAGTACTTC. This sequence joins TRBV5-6 and TRBJ2-5, with D tentatively TRBD1 or TRBD2 (5 bases each). The CDR3 has 17 amino acids. Germline CDR1 and CDR2: SGHDT and YYEEEE. V was cut by 0 bases and J by 1 base, with 16 bases left in between.

The chain carries TRBV28 and TRBJ2-5, with D perhaps matching TRBD1 (6 bases). The length of the CDR3 is 14 residues. The V gene lost 3 bases and the J gene lost 1 base, with 9 bases spanning the gap. Germline CDR1 reads MDHEN; CDR2 reads SYDVKM. CDR3 amino acids: CASSFVRGQETQYF. In DNA, the CDR3 is TGTGCCAGCAGTTTTGTCAGGGGCCAAGAGACCCAGTACTTC. The complete variable domain, with remaining parts taken from reference TRBV28 and TRBJ2-5, reads DVKVTQSSRYLVKRTGEKVFLECVQDMDHENMFWYRQDPGLGLRLIYFSYDVKMKEKGDIPEGYSVSREKKERFSLILESASTNQTSMYLCASSFVRGQETQYFGPGTRLLVL.

The rearrangement joins TRBV6-5 to TRBJ1-2; D call uncertain. Trimming removed 0 bases from V and 4 bases from J, with 15 bases in between. CDR1 is MNHEY, CDR2 SVGAGI, per germline. The CDR3 is 16 residues long. This CDR3 reads CASSYSHSPQFYGYTF. CDR3 DNA: TGTGCCAGCAGTTACTCCCATTCGCCACAGTTCTATGGCTACACCTTC.

The rearrangement uses TRBV14 and TRBJ2-1; weak D call: TRBD2 (6 bases). CDR3 length: 16 residues. Trimming removed 3 bases from V and 9 bases from J, with 21 bases in between. The germline CDR1 and CDR2 sequences are SGHDN and FVKESK. CDR3 in amino acids: CASSQHSTAGYGEQFF. The CDR3 bases are TGTGCCAGCAGCCAGCATAGCACGGCGGGATACGGTGAGCAGTTCTTC. Together with reference TRBV14 and TRBJ2-1, the CDR3 gives the full variable domain: EAGVTQFPSHSVIEKGQTVTLRCDPISGHDNLYWYRRVMGKEIKFLLHFVKESKQDESGMPNNRFLAERTGGTYSTLKVQPAELEDSGVYFCASSQHSTAGYGEQFFGPGTRLTVL.

The chain couples TRBV19 to TRBJ2-7; a weak D match, TRBD2 (5 bases). V was pared by 4 bases and J by 2 bases, with 9 bases between. The CDR3 consists of 13 residues. From germline, CDR1 is LNHDA and CDR2 SQIVND (reference sequence). CDR3 nucleotides: TGTGCCAGTAGTACCGGGGAACCCTACGAGCAGTACTTC. This codes for CASSTGEPYEQYF.